Listed here is a single T cell receptor (beta chain). The data are from a study of glioma-infiltrating T cells after dendritic cell vaccination. The time point is: after dendritic cell vaccination, including at tumor progression/relapse. Isocitrate dehydrogenase mutation was absent in all glioblastoma patients. This table comes from immunoSEQ multiplex PCR, and its TCRdb copy is limited to in-frame clones, with some not included. Here the sample spans roughly 60,000 clones, approximately 80% being singletons. In germline, CDR1 is SEHNR, CDR2 FQNEAQ (reference sequence). The ends were cut back, 0 bases at V and 0 bases at J, with 17 bases in the middle. The CDR3 has 18 residues.

The sample consisted of blood, taken after dendritic cell vaccination. The clonotype originates from a human donor with glioblastoma. The genes are TRBV7-9 and TRBJ1-2; no clear D gene. CDR3 sequence (DNA): TGTGCCAGCAGCTTAGCTGGGTTTATTGGGCAGTCTAACTATGGCTACACCTTC. As protein: CASSLAGFIGQSNYGYTF.